The clone carrying this T cell receptor (beta chain) was seen more than once but under ten times. Antigen specificity is unknown. Blood was collected once per donor into heparin, averaging roughly 0.12 L. These data come from a study of beta chain features in type 1 diabetes. General observations from the study: For type 1 diabetes patients, VDJ junctions showed fewer insertions and more deletions.

This CDR3 has 15 residues. The ends were cut back, 0 bases at V and 4 bases at J, with 12 bases in the middle. CDR1 and CDR2 from the germline V gene are SGHRS and YFSETQ. Of the isolated RNA, all was reverse transcribed, and so the sequenced material was expressed TCRB transcripts. Assay: immunoSEQ multiplex PCR; the TCRdb copy retains only in-frame clones and omits some. Of some 150,000 clones in the sample, roughly 7.2% are singletons; the top ten hold 1.4%. Material for sequencing was central memory CD4+ T cells from blood. The V gene is TRBV5-1, the J gene TRBJ2-3; D is undetermined. This clonotype originated in a young woman in good health. The CDR3 nucleotides are TGCGCCAGCAGCTTGGCCAGGCAGGCAGCAGATACGCAGTATTTT. Its protein is CASSLARQAADTQYF.